This T cell receptor (beta chain) was recorded in a study of shared clonotypes between healthy human individuals. Study-wide results and limits: Naive CD4 clonotypes were shared across a few donors at roughly 5%. Among the subsets, naive ones generally showed larger estimated richness than memory ones.

Note on this clone: The antigen is unknown.

Profiled with immunoSEQ multiplex PCR; TCRdb holds only in-frame clones, not every one. The sample holds millions of clones, about 94% seen once. The germline CDR1 and CDR2 sequences are ENHRY and SYGVKD. The CDR3 consists of 14 residues. V shed 9 bases, J shed 1 base, and the junction held 3 bases outside the gene matches. In the naive CD8 group, cells lacked CD45RO and were positively selected for CCR7, so terminally differentiated effector memory CD45RA+ cells were left out. The specimen sequenced was naive CD8+ T cells sorted from blood. The chain uses TRBV10-3 and TRBJ2-1; 10 bases fit TRBD2. This TCR was sampled from a man younger than 30 in good health. In DNA form, the CDR3 reads TGTGCCATTGATAGCGGGGGGTCCTACAATGAGCAGTTCTTC. This translates into CAIDSGGSYNEQFF.